A single sample is the source of the 29 T cell receptor beta chains below, sequenced in a study of cytomegalovirus exposure and HLA in healthy donors. PCR was performed using 60 Vbeta and 13 Jbeta primers. TCRdb's copy holds only in-frame clones and misses some; the assay was immunoSEQ multiplex PCR. This sample has more than 60,000 clones, with roughly 77% found just once. Material: PBMCs. All receptors come from a woman between 25 and 40 years old in good health and CMV-seronegative.

The chain is built from TRBV7-9 and TRBJ1-2; TRBD1 matches 7 bases. After removal of 5 bases from V and 5 bases from J, the junction contained 8 bases not matched to a gene. CDR3 length equals 14 residues. The V gene's germline CDR1 is SEHNR and CDR2 FQNEAQ (reference sequence). CDR3 sequence reads: CASSGDRFSYGYTF. For the CDR3, the DNA is TGTGCCAGCAGCGGGGACAGATTCTCATATGGCTACACCTTC.

This clone was observed once. This chain joins TRBV2 and TRBJ1-2; D ambiguous. The V gene's germline CDR1 is SNHLY and CDR2 FYNNEI. The CDR3 runs to 10 residues. Trimming pared 6 bases from V and 7 bases from J, leaving 6 bases between. This CDR3 reads CASSGVGYTF. CDR3 nucleotide sequence: TGTGCCAGCAGCGGTGTTGGCTACACCTTC.

This rearrangement joins TRBV4-3 to TRBJ2-3; TRBD2 is a possible D gene (6 bases). The germline V and J ends were trimmed by 3 bases and 2 bases, with 15 bases remaining between them. The CDR3 sequence is 16 residues long. CDR1 is LGHNA and CDR2 is YSLEER in the germline V gene. The CDR3 coding sequence is TGCGCCAGCAGCCAGGGTGGACTATCGATCACAGATACGCAGTATTTT. This encodes CASSQGGLSITDTQYF.

The chain employs TRBV28 and TRBJ1-1; no clear D. Trimming took off 3 bases at V and 11 bases at J, with 13 bases between the two ends. The CDR3 runs to 12 residues. The germline V gene has CDR1 MDHEN and CDR2 SYDVKM. The CDR3 protein is CASSFHKSGAFF. In nucleotides, the CDR3 is TGTGCCAGCAGTTTTCATAAGTCGGGGGCTTTCTTT.

V gene TRBV30 combines with J gene TRBJ2-7, with 16 nucleotides matching TRBD2. Germline CDR1 and CDR2: GTSNPN and SVGIG (reference sequence). J was trimmed by 4 bases and V by 0 bases; bases with no gene match: 6. This CDR3 is built from 17 residues. CDR3 sequence: CAWSVGTSGRGIYEQYF. CDR3 sequence (DNA): TGTGCCTGGAGTGTAGGGACTAGCGGGAGGGGAATTTACGAGCAGTACTTC.

The V call is TRBV11-3, the J call TRBJ1-1; D possibly corresponds to TRBD1 (6 bases). Trimming shortened V by 3 bases and J by 3 bases, and 11 bases separated the two germline ends. Germline CDR1 is SGHNT and CDR2 is YENEEA. This CDR3 is 14 amino acids long. The CDR3 is CASSFGGRDTEAFF. CDR3 DNA: TGTGCCAGCAGCTTCGGGGGGCGGGACACTGAAGCTTTCTTT.

This clone was counted a single time. CDR3 sequence: CASQKRRQETQYF. CDR3 sequence (DNA): TGTGCCAGCCAAAAGAGGCGACAAGAGACCCAGTACTTC. This chain uses TRBV6-1 with TRBJ2-5, with D unresolved. Germline CDR1 is MNHNS and CDR2 is SASEGT. The CDR3 has 13 residues. V lost 8 bases and J 2 bases, leaving 12 bases between the germline ends.

The genes are TRBV13 and TRBJ2-7; maybe TRBD2 (6 bases). The CDR3 has 13 amino acids. Trimming shortened V by 5 bases and J by 4 bases, and 12 bases separated the two germline ends. Germline V lookup: CDR1 PRHDT, CDR2 FYEKMQ (reference sequence). As DNA, the CDR3 is TGTGCCAGCAGCGCGGGGACTGGATACGAGCAGTACTTC. Translation: CASSAGTGYEQYF.

The CDR3: CASSYTGDSNQPQHF. The CDR3 DNA sequence: TGTGCCAGCAGTTACACAGGGGATAGCAATCAGCCCCAGCATTTT. The genes are TRBV6-5 and TRBJ1-5; 7 bases align to TRBD1. V was clipped by 2 bases and J by 0 bases; unmatched bases: 1. This CDR3 is built from 15 residues. Germline CDR1 and CDR2: MNHEY and SVGAGI.

This clone was seen once. The chain carries TRBV29-1 and TRBJ2-5, with D possibly being TRBD1 (6 bases). The CDR3 has 11 residues. Per the germline V gene, CDR1 is SQVTM and CDR2 is ANQGSEA. Trimming removed 3 bases from V and 5 bases from J, with 7 bases in between. The CDR3 spells CSVERGETQYF. The CDR3 coding sequence is TGCAGCGTTGAGAGGGGGGAGACCCAGTACTTC.

This clone was seen more than once but under ten times. The chain recombines TRBV11-3 with TRBJ2-1; 12 nucleotides align to TRBD2. V trimming: 3 bases; J trimming: 9 bases; junction bases outside the gene matches: 3. The CDR3 runs to 14 residues. The germline gives CDR1 SGHNT, CDR2 YENEEA. The CDR3 sequence: CASSLKLAGGEQFF. Here the CDR3 DNA reads TGTGCCAGCAGCTTGAAACTAGCGGGGGGTGAGCAGTTCTTC.

The chain links TRBV29-1 to TRBJ1-1; D is unresolved. The CDR3 is 10 residues long. Germline assignment: CDR1 SQVTM and CDR2 ANQGSEA. V gave up 4 bases and J gave up 8 bases, with 8 bases separating them. CDR3 coding DNA: TGCAGCGTTGGGGCATTCGAAGCTTTCTTT. It yields the protein CSVGAFEAFF.

The chain couples TRBV4-1 to TRBJ1-3, with a possible D match to TRBD1 (6 bases). The germline V gene has CDR1 MGHRA and CDR2 YSYEKL. With 3 bases removed from V and 4 bases from J, the gap between germline ends came to 13 bases. The CDR3 length is 15 residues. The CDR3 DNA reads TGCGCCAGCAGCCAGGAAAGGGGGTCAGGAAACACCATATATTTT. Residues: CASSQERGSGNTIYF.

V is TRBV6-1 and J is TRBJ2-1, with 12 bases fitting TRBD2. V gave up 2 bases and J gave up 9 bases; unmatched junction bases: 5. The CDR3 has 15 residues. Germline V gene lookup returns CDR1 MNHNS and CDR2 SASEGT. The DNA of the CDR3 is TGTGCCAGCAGTGAACTAGCGGGGGGGCTCGGTGAGCAGTTCTTC. Protein sequence: CASSELAGGLGEQFF.

This clone was seen only once. The chain employs TRBV4-3 and TRBJ1-1, with a weak D call TRBD1 (5 bases). The CDR3 sequence is 14 residues long. Deletions cut 2 bases from V and 1 base from J, with 8 bases between. Germline-derived CDR1 and CDR2 are LGHNA and YSLEER. CDR3: CASSQQGRNTEAFF. The CDR3 DNA sequence: TGCGCCAGCAGCCAACAGGGTAGGAACACTGAAGCTTTCTTT.

V gene TRBV9 combines with J gene TRBJ2-5; weak D call: TRBD2 (7 bases). The CDR3 is 15 amino acids. Trimming stripped 2 bases from V and 5 bases from J, with 16 bases between. Germline V CDR1 and CDR2: SGDLS, YYNGEE. This CDR3 is CASSVTTGGKETQYF. For the CDR3, the DNA is TGTGCCAGCAGCGTGACTACGGGGGGCAAGGAGACCCAGTACTTC.

The chain carries TRBV4-1 and TRBJ1-2; no clear D gene. V was shortened by 0 bases and J by 6 bases, with 20 bases between the two germline ends. The germline CDR1 and CDR2 sequences are MGHRA and YSYEKL. This CDR3 is 17 amino acids long. The CDR3 DNA is TGCGCCAGCAGCCAAGATATGGTGAGGGCCAGTGGAAATGGCTACACCTTC. Amino acid sequence: CASSQDMVRASGNGYTF.

The chain employs TRBV29-1 and TRBJ1-4; tentatively, D is TRBD1 (6 bases). Germline CDR1 SQVTM, CDR2 ANQGSEA. CDR3 length equals 15 residues. The V and J ends lost 5 bases and 0 bases respectively, with 13 bases between them. The CDR3 DNA reads TGCAGCGTTCGCCGACAGGACACAACTAATGAAAAACTGTTTTTT. Residues: CSVRRQDTTNEKLFF.

This clone was picked up a small number of times. The chain couples TRBV6-1 to TRBJ2-1; TRBD2 matches at 16 bases. Germline trimming cut 6 bases from V and 9 bases from J; bases unmatched to any gene: 5. This CDR3 has 15 residues. Germline CDR1 MNHNS, CDR2 SASEGT. The CDR3 nucleotides read TGTGCCAGCAGGGAGGGACTAGCGGGGGGGCGTGAGCAGTTCTTC. Its translation is CASREGLAGGREQFF.

J is TRBJ1-5 and V is TRBV10-2; 12 bases agree with TRBD1. Germline assignment: CDR1 WSHSY and CDR2 SAAADI. The CDR3 length is 16 residues. The V and J ends lost 5 bases and 6 bases, in that order; junction bases with no gene match: 8. The chain's CDR3 is CASSRGQGAAGQPQHF. The CDR3 DNA sequence: TGCGCCAGCAGTCGGGGACAGGGGGCGGCAGGTCAGCCCCAGCATTTT.

This clone was counted a few times. The chain employs TRBV6-5 and TRBJ1-1; possibly TRBD1 for D (5 bases). The CDR3 loop spans 14 amino acids. CDR1 is MNHEY, CDR2 SVGAGI, per germline. V was clipped by 5 bases and J by 2 bases, with 12 bases between them. The CDR3: CASSPRGVNTEAFF. The CDR3 DNA is TGTGCCAGCAGTCCACGGGGGGTAAACACTGAAGCTTTCTTT.

V gene TRBV29-1 combines with J gene TRBJ2-5; TRBD1 agrees at 7 bases. The CDR3 consists of 12 residues. Germline V gene lookup returns CDR1 SQVTM and CDR2 ANQGSEA. The V gene end was trimmed by 5 bases and the J gene end by 5 bases; junction bases not matched to a gene: 5. CDR3 in DNA: TGCAGCGTTCAGCCCAGGGGGGAGACCCAGTACTTC. Protein product: CSVQPRGETQYF.

This clone was seen a few times. This chain uses TRBV4-3 with TRBJ2-3, with D uncertain. Germline V CDR1 and CDR2: LGHNA, YSLEER. The length of the CDR3 is 15 residues. Between the trimmed V and J ends, which lost 1 base and 2 bases, there was a span of 10 bases. CDR3 sequence: CASSQAELNTDTQYF. The CDR3 DNA reads as TGCGCCAGCAGCCAAGCTGAGCTCAACACAGATACGCAGTATTTT.

This sequence joins TRBV28 and TRBJ1-1, with a possible D match to TRBD1 (5 bases). The CDR3 length is 11 residues. Germline-derived CDR1 and CDR2 are MDHEN and SYDVKM. Trimming stripped 3 bases from V and 8 bases from J, with 7 bases between. The CDR3 DNA is TGTGCCAGCAGTTTGGGACTGGAAGCTTTCTTT. Protein sequence: CASSLGLEAFF.

The chain couples TRBV4-2 to TRBJ1-2, with TRBD1 identical over 8 bases. The V gene end was trimmed by 3 bases and the J gene end by 4 bases; junction bases not matched to a gene: 4. The CDR3 is made up of 14 amino acids. CDR1 and CDR2 (germline): LGHNA, YNFKEQ. The CDR3 DNA sequence: TGTGCCAGCAGCCAGGGACAGGCCCCCTATGGCTACACCTTC. Amino acids: CASSQGQAPYGYTF.

The chain has TRBV9 and TRBJ2-6; D is perhaps TRBD1 (5 bases). The CDR3 totals 16 residues. Germline lookup yields CDR1 SGDLS and CDR2 YYNGEE. V was shortened by 3 bases and J by 1 base, with 11 bases between the two germline ends. For the CDR3, the DNA is TGTGCCAGCAGCGGACCACAGGAATCTGGGGCCAACGTCCTGACTTTC. This translates into CASSGPQESGANVLTF.

This chain links TRBV6-9 with TRBJ2-7; 9 bases are a match to TRBD1. Germline V gives CDR1 MNHGY, CDR2 SVAAGI. The CDR3 has 14 amino acids. Trimming removed 5 bases from V and 2 bases from J; junction bases left unmatched: 4. The CDR3 region is CASSRQGEPYEQYF. In nucleotides, the CDR3 is TGTGCCAGCAGTCGACAGGGGGAGCCCTACGAGCAGTACTTC.

This clone was found a few times. This chain links TRBV7-9 with TRBJ1-5; no clear D gene. In germline, CDR1 is SEHNR, CDR2 FQNEAQ (reference sequence). CDR3 length: 15 residues. Trimming removed 0 bases from V and 1 base from J, with 7 bases in between. CDR3 nucleotides: TGTGCCAGCAGCTTAGCAGACACAAGCAATCAGCCCCAGCATTTT. Residues: CASSLADTSNQPQHF.

The V call is TRBV6-1, the J call TRBJ2-7, with D possibly matching TRBD1 (6 bases). Looked up from germline, CDR1 is MNHNS and CDR2 is SASEGT. V lost 6 bases, J lost 6 bases, and 15 bases lay in between. This CDR3 is built from 13 residues. The CDR3 reads CASRRQESSEQYF. For the CDR3, the DNA is TGTGCCAGCAGAAGACAGGAGTCAAGCGAGCAGTACTTC.